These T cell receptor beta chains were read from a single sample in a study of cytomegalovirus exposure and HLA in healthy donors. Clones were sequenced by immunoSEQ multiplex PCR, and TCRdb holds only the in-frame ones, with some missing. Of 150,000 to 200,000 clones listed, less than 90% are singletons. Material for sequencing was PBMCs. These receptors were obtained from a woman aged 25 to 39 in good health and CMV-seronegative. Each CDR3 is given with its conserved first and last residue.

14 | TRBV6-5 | CASSGTFGGETQYF
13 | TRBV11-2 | CASSLAQYNEQFF
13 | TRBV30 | CAWSRGAYNEQFF
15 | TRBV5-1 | CASSLDRGTPGELFF
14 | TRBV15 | CATSRGTPTDTQYF
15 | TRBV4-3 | CASSQDRGGNYGYTF
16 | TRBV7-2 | CASSSDSGRNTGELFF
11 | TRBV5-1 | CASRLGSVYTF
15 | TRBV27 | CASSLTSLSSGEQYF
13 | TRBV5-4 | CASSLALGNEQYF
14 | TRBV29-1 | CSVLSARTQETQYF
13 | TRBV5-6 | CASSQTGRYGYTF
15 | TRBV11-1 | CASSLEGTRQETQYF
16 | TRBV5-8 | CASSFVRPFGTGELFF
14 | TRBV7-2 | CASSSLDREVGYTF
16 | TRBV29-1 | CSVEAWTGGGRETQYF
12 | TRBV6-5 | CASSRMNTEAFF
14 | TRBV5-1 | CASSQRTGNYGYTF
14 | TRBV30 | CAWTGVSSYNEQFF
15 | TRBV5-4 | CASSYPGTRSHEQYF
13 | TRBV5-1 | CASSLEPGNGYTF
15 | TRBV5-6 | CASSFYGGRVGELFF
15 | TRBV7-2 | CASSLDGRAGETQYF
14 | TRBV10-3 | CAISEGGGFTEAFF
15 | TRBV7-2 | CASSTGRTSTDTQYF
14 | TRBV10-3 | CAIKAERDFDEQFF
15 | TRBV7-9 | CASSSGQGALYGYTF
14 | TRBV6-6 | CASGLAGGLDTQYF
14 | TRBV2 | CASNRVVTNEKLFF
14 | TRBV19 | CASKPGQGNTEAFF
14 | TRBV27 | CASSLPGSNQPQHF
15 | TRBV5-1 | CASSLSSTPGDTQYF
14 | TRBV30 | CAWSGTGINQPQHF
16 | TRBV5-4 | CASSRSGAQVNTEAFF
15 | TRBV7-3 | CASSPYQEGPDTQYF
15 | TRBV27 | CASSLMGSFAYEQYF
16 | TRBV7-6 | CASSPGLAGGSYEQYF
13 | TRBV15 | CATSRGGDGMQFF
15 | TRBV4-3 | CASSRDGYSDTEAFF
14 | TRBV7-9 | CASSTRDSTDTQYF
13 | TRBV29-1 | CSDGTGGYNEQFF
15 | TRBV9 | CASSVDGGGTDEAFF
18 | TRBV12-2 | CASRLLDGTGHSNQPQHF
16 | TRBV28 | CASSHLPGGGSYGYTF
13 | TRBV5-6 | CASSFLLWETQYF
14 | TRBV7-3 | CASSVDPSSYEQYF